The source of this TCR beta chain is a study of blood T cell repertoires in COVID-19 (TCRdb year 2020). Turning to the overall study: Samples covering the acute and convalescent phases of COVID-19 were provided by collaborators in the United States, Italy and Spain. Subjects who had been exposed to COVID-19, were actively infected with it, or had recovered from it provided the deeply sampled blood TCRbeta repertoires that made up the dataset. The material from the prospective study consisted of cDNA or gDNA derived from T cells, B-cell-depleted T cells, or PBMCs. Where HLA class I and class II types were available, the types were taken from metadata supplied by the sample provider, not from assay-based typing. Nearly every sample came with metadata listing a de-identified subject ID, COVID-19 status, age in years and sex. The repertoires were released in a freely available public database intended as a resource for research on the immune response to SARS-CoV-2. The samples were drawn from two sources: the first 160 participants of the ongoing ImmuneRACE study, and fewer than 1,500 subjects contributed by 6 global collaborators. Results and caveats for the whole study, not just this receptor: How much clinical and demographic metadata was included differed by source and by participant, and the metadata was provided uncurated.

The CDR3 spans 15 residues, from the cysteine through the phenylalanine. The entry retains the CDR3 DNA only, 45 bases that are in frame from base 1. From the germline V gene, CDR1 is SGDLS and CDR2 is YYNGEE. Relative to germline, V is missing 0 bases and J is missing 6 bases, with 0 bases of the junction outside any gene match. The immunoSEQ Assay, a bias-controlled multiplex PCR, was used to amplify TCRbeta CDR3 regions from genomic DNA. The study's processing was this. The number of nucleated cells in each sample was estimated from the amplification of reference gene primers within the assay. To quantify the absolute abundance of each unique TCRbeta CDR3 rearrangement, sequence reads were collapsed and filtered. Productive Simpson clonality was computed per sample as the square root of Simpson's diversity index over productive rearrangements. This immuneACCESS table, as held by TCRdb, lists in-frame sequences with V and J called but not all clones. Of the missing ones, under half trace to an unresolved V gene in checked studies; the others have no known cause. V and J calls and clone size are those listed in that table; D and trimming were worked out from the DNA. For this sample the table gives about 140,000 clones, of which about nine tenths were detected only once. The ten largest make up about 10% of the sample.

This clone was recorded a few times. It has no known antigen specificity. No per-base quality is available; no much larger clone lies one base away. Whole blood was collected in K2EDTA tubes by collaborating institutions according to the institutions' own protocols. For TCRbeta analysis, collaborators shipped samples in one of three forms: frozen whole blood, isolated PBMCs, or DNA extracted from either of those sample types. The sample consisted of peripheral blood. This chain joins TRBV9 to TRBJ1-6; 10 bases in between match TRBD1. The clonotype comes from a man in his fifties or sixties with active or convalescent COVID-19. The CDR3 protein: CASSVGDRGNSPLHF. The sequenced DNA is TGTGCCAGCAGCGTAGGGGACAGGGGTAATTCACCCCTCCACTTT.